The 15 T cell receptor beta chains reported below all come from one sample, sequenced in a study of shared clonotypes between healthy human individuals. Sequenced by immunoSEQ multiplex PCR; TCRdb stores in-frame clones only, minus some. The table shows about 1.5 million clones, with around 98% occurring only once. What was sequenced was naive CD4+ T cells sorted from blood. Regarding subset: CD45RA+ positively selected. These receptors were collected from a man aged 30-40 years in good health.

The genes are TRBV5-6 and TRBJ2-7; weak D call: TRBD1 (5 bases). The CDR3 loop spans 15 amino acids. V was cut by 0 bases and J by 7 bases, with 17 bases left in between. The germline CDR1 and CDR2 sequences are SGHDT and YYEEEE. DNA for the CDR3: TGTGCCAGCAGCTTGGGACAGCGAGAGCTTATGGAGCAGTACTTC. Its protein is CASSLGQRELMEQYF.

The chain has TRBV6-6 and TRBJ2-5; TRBD1 aligns across 7 bases. Germline V lookup: CDR1 MNHNY, CDR2 SVGAGI (reference sequence). The CDR3 length is 15 residues. V shed 4 bases and J 3 bases; nucleotides not matched to a gene: 8. CDR3 nucleotide sequence: TGTGCCAGCAGTTCGCCTCGGACAGGTGAAGAGACCCAGTACTTC. Amino acid sequence: CASSSPRTGEETQYF.

The chain uses TRBV5-4 and TRBJ2-1, with D perhaps matching TRBD1 (5 bases). The CDR3 loop spans 15 amino acids. Per germline, CDR1 SGHNT and CDR2 YYREEE (reference sequence). V lost 4 bases to trimming and J lost 0 bases, with 11 bases between them. The CDR3 DNA sequence: TGTGCCAGCAGCAGAACAGGACACTCCTACAATGAGCAGTTCTTC. Protein product: CASSRTGHSYNEQFF. Using reference TRBV5-4 and TRBJ2-1 for the parts outside the CDR3, the full variable domain is ETGVTQSPTHLIKTRGQQVTLRCSSQSGHNTVSWYQQALGQGPQFIFQYYREEENGRGNFPPRFSGLQFPNYSSELNVNALELDDSALYLCASSRTGHSYNEQFFGPGTRLTVL.

This chain uses TRBV20-1 with TRBJ1-4, with D tentatively TRBD1 (6 bases). The CDR3 has 11 residues. Per the germline V gene, CDR1 is DFQATT and CDR2 is SNEGSKA (reference sequence). V shed 6 bases and J shed 4 bases, with 6 bases lying between them. CDR3 sequence reads: CSAGGNEKLFF. The CDR3, as DNA: TGCAGTGCAGGGGGTAATGAAAAACTGTTTTTT.

This clone appeared a single time. V is TRBV28 and J is TRBJ1-3; D not resolved. The CDR3 sequence is 13 residues long. Trimming shortened V by 7 bases and J by 3 bases, and 10 bases separated the two germline ends. CDR1 is MDHEN, CDR2 SYDVKM, per germline. Here the CDR3 reads CASNGALGNTIYF. DNA of the CDR3: TGTGCCAGCAATGGAGCACTTGGAAACACCATATATTTT.

V gene TRBV9 combines with J gene TRBJ2-4, with 10 nucleotides matching TRBD2. The CDR3 is made up of 17 amino acids. The germline CDR1 and CDR2 sequences are SGDLS and YYNGEE. V shed 3 bases and J 1 base; nucleotides not matched to a gene: 7. Written as DNA, the CDR3 is TGTGCCAGCAGCGGCGCCCAGCGGGAGGGGGCCAAAAACATTCAGTACTTC. Its translation: CASSGAQREGAKNIQYF.

This chain links TRBV5-1 with TRBJ2-5; D could derive from TRBD1 or TRBD2 (5 bases each). In germline, CDR1 is SGHRS, CDR2 YFSETQ. The V gene lost 3 bases and the J gene lost 2 bases, with 14 bases spanning the gap. This CDR3 is 15 amino acids long. The CDR3 region has the DNA TGCGCCAGCAGCTCACAGGACTCCCGGCAAGAGACCCAGTACTTC. It codes for CASSSQDSRQETQYF.

J is TRBJ2-2 and V is TRBV13; 14 nucleotides agree with TRBD2. V lost 5 bases to trimming and J lost 5 bases; unmatched junction nucleotides: 13. Germline CDR1 reads PRHDT; CDR2 reads FYEKMQ (reference sequence). The CDR3 runs to 19 residues. The CDR3 spells CASSLPGTSGSGETGELFF. The CDR3 coding sequence is TGTGCCAGCAGCCTACCCGGGACTAGCGGGAGTGGGGAAACCGGGGAGCTGTTTTTT.

V usage is TRBV19 and J usage is TRBJ1-5; the match to TRBD1 covers 10 bases. J lost 1 base, V lost 4 bases, and 13 bases had no gene match. The germline V gene has CDR1 LNHDA and CDR2 SQIVND (reference sequence). The CDR3 has 19 residues. Here the CDR3 DNA reads TGTGCCAGTAGTAAAAGAGGACAGGGGGTTGTGTTAAGCAATCAGCCCCAGCATTTT. Translation: CASSKRGQGVVLSNQPQHF.

The rearrangement links TRBV5-1 to TRBJ2-7, with a tentative D call TRBD1 (6 bases). The germline V gene has CDR1 SGHRS and CDR2 YFSETQ. V lost 1 base to trimming and J lost 3 bases, with 8 bases between them. The CDR3 has 13 amino acids. CDR3 DNA: TGCGCCAGCAGCTTGTACAGGGACTACGAGCAGTACTTC. Its protein is CASSLYRDYEQYF.

V usage is TRBV6-6 and J usage is TRBJ2-5; TRBD1 matches at 11 bases. Germline values: CDR1 MNHNY, CDR2 SVGAGI (reference sequence). This CDR3 comprises 16 residues. V lost 5 bases and J lost 3; bases outside the gene matches: 8. CDR3 sequence (DNA): TGTGCCAGCAGTACCCTCCGGGACAGGGGGGAAGAGACCCAGTACTTC. This sequence encodes CASSTLRDRGEETQYF.

With respect to this clone: Distinct nucleotide sequences in the sample also encode this CDR3. The chain carries TRBV11-2 and TRBJ2-7; D is tentatively TRBD1 or TRBD2 (5 bases each). From germline, CDR1 is SGHAT and CDR2 FQNNGV. The V and J ends lost 3 bases and 3 bases respectively, with 15 bases between them. The CDR3 length is 15 residues. Here the CDR3 reads CASSLVGVGGYEQYF. CDR3 nucleotide sequence: TGTGCCAGCAGCTTGGTCGGGGTTGGGGGCTACGAGCAGTACTTC.

As regards this clone: Other DNA sequences in this specimen translate into the identical CDR3. The J gene is TRBJ2-1, the V gene TRBV19, with TRBD2 matching 14 bases. The CDR3 runs to 15 residues. V trimming: 5 bases; J trimming: 4 bases; junction bases outside the gene matches: 1. The germline V gene has CDR1 LNHDA and CDR2 SQIVND (reference sequence). DNA of the CDR3: TGTGCCAGTAGTGGACTAGCGGGAGGATACAATGAGCAGTTCTTC. It translates to CASSGLAGGYNEQFF.

This clone was seen a handful of times. The chain has TRBV6-1 and TRBJ1-1, with 8 bases identical to TRBD1. V trimming: 7 bases; J trimming: 0 bases; junction bases outside the gene matches: 7. The CDR3 totals 15 residues. Germline V gene lookup returns CDR1 MNHNS and CDR2 SASEGT. The CDR3 DNA follows: TGTGCCAGCATTAGACCGGGACAGGTGAACACTGAAGCTTTCTTT. Translated: CASIRPGQVNTEAFF.

The chain employs TRBV5-4 and TRBJ2-5; D may be TRBD1 (7 bases). V shed 1 base and J shed 5 bases, with 15 bases lying between them. The CDR3 runs 15 residues. CDR1 and CDR2 (germline): SGHNT, YYREEE (reference sequence). In DNA form, the CDR3 reads TGTGCCAGCAGCTTGCAGGGGGGAGAGGGGGAGACCCAGTACTTC. Encoded protein: CASSLQGGEGETQYF. Full variable domain (remainder filled in from reference TRBV5-4 and TRBJ2-5): ETGVTQSPTHLIKTRGQQVTLRCSSQSGHNTVSWYQQALGQGPQFIFQYYREEENGRGNFPPRFSGLQFPNYSSELNVNALELDDSALYLCASSLQGGEGETQYFGPGTRLLVL.